The 9 T cell receptor beta chains presented below share a single source sample, sequenced in a study of T cells in localized non-small cell lung cancer. Sequencing used immunoSEQ multiplex PCR; TCRdb keeps in-frame clones, though not all of them. The data contain approximately 22,000 clones, around nine tenths of them singletons. The source was peripheral blood, collected before any cancer treatment. These receptors all come from a male donor aged 60 or over with stage I squamous cell lung carcinoma.

The chain has TRBV7-6 and TRBJ1-1; D remains ambiguous. Trimming took off 5 bases at V and 3 bases at J, with 10 bases between the two ends. This CDR3 is 13 amino acids long. In germline, CDR1 is SGHVS, CDR2 FNYEAQ. CDR3 in amino acids: CASSPIGDTEAFF. In DNA, the CDR3 is TGTGCCAGCAGCCCAATAGGTGACACTGAAGCTTTCTTT.

The V gene is TRBV7-3, the J gene TRBJ2-6; D perhaps matches TRBD2 (5 bases). This CDR3 contains 15 residues. Germline V gene lookup returns CDR1 SGHTA and CDR2 FQGTGA. V was trimmed by 0 bases and J by 4 bases, leaving 7 bases between them. In nucleotides, the CDR3 is TGTGCCAGCAGCTTAACCGGGGTCGGGGCCAACGTCCTGACTTTC. Translating it yields CASSLTGVGANVLTF.

This chain joins TRBV6-1 and TRBJ1-1, with D unclear. The CDR3 is 11 amino acids. The V and J ends lost 2 bases and 8 bases respectively, with 6 bases between them. The germline V gene encodes CDR1 MNHNS and CDR2 SASEGT. The CDR3 region is CASSERVEAFF. The CDR3 DNA reads as TGTGCCAGCAGTGAAAGGGTCGAAGCTTTCTTT.

The chain carries TRBV2 and TRBJ1-6; TRBD1 might be the D (5 bases). Germline loops: CDR1 SNHLY, CDR2 FYNNEI. V was pared by 2 bases and J by 7 bases, with 9 bases between. The CDR3 has 14 amino acids. CDR3 bases: TGTGCCAGCAGTGAAAGGGGCCTCAATTCACCCCTCCACTTT. Its translation: CASSERGLNSPLHF.

In its sample, this clone was seen a few times. The J gene is TRBJ1-6, the V gene TRBV28; D not certain. The CDR3 contains 15 residues. The V end was cut by 5 bases, the J end by 6 bases, with 14 bases between. Germline loops: CDR1 MDHEN, CDR2 SYDVKM. The CDR3 sequence: CASSPRHLGNSPLHF. CDR3 in DNA: TGTGCCAGCAGTCCGAGACATCTGGGTAATTCACCCCTCCACTTT. The complete variable domain, with remaining parts taken from reference TRBV28 and TRBJ1-6, reads DVKVTQSSRYLVKRTGEKVFLECVQDMDHENMFWYRQDPGLGLRLIYFSYDVKMKEKGDIPEGYSVSREKKERFSLILESASTNQTSMYLCASSPRHLGNSPLHFGNGTRLTVT.

V and J are TRBV29-1 and TRBJ2-7; 12 bases are a match to TRBD1. Trimming removed 6 bases from V and 7 bases from J; junction bases left unmatched: 7. This CDR3 has 13 residues. Germline CDR1 is SQVTM and CDR2 is ANQGSEA. CDR3 residues: CSVPGQGASEQYF. CDR3 in DNA: TGCAGCGTACCGGGACAGGGGGCGTCTGAGCAGTACTTC.

CDR3 sequence (DNA): TGCGCCAGCAGTTCGGACCGAAGCACAGATACGCAGTATTTT. Amino acid sequence: CASSSDRSTDTQYF. The chain uses TRBV5-1 and TRBJ2-3, with D hard to call. Germline loops: CDR1 SGHRS, CDR2 YFSETQ. Trimming stripped 5 bases from V and 0 bases from J, with 10 bases between. This CDR3 contains 14 residues.

As for this clone: The sample holds other DNA sequences that translate to the same CDR3. The chain has TRBV5-4 and TRBJ2-7; TRBD1 agrees at 9 bases. J was trimmed by 2 bases and V by 0 bases; bases with no gene match: 3. This CDR3 is 15 amino acids long. Germline loops: CDR1 SGHNT, CDR2 YYREEE (reference sequence). The CDR3 protein is CASSLEQGATYEQYF. CDR3 bases: TGTGCCAGCAGCTTGGAACAGGGGGCCACCTACGAGCAGTACTTC.

The V call is TRBV5-1, the J call TRBJ1-2, with 7 bases lining up with TRBD1. The CDR3 is made up of 15 amino acids. The trim removed 1 base at V and 3 bases at J, leaving 6 bases unmatched. Germline V CDR1 and CDR2: SGHRS, YFSETQ. For the CDR3, the DNA is TGCGCCAGCAGCTTGAAGGACAGGAGCTACTATGGCTACACCTTC. Its protein product is CASSLKDRSYYGYTF.